A selection of T cell receptor beta chains follows, all from one sample in a study of human T cells and chemical hapten exposure. TCRdb redid the calling of the RACE reads with MiXCR, one entry per CDR3 protein. The table shows 35,000 to 45,000 distinct CDR3 sequences, with 9.5% to 15% occurring only once. Sequenced material: whole blood, taken in connection with sensitization to the hapten diphenylcyclopropenone (DPC). Every receptor here comes from a woman aged 30 to 39 with alopecia areata. Some clones in this sample may be carry-over from other donors' samples. Both conserved end residues are part of each CDR3. Fields, in order: CDR3 protein, V gene, J gene.

CASSTDLNTEAFF	TRBV27	TRBJ1-1
CSARDGLGTGREKLFF	TRBV20-1	TRBJ1-4
CAAIYEQYF	TRBV3-1	TRBJ2-7
CASTIDLNYGYTF	TRBV6-2/TRBV6-3	TRBJ1-2
CASSLWGLGYEQFF	TRBV5-6	TRBJ2-1
CASSRDRAEAFF	TRBV5-6	TRBJ1-1
CASSSTGGGFTDTQYF	TRBV6-2/TRBV6-3	TRBJ2-3
CASSYIKSSYNSPLHF	TRBV6-6	TRBJ1-6
CSARDIGVSEQYF	TRBV20-1	TRBJ2-7
CSAERRTSGSPYEQYF	TRBV29-1	TRBJ2-7
CASSTQAGTDTQYF	TRBV7-3	TRBJ2-3
CASSYMDSFNEQFF	TRBV6-2/TRBV6-3	TRBJ2-1
CASSPSGTLNQPQHF	TRBV18	TRBJ1-5
CASRPDLGLAGSTDTQYF	TRBV11-2	TRBJ2-3
CSVEDGSTDTQYF	TRBV29-1	TRBJ2-3
CASGIGGGGTDTQYF	TRBV7-2	TRBJ2-3
CSVAGSSRYEQYF	TRBV29-1	TRBJ2-7
CSVKNRDSYNEQFF	TRBV29-1	TRBJ2-1
CASSFTGQKDEQFF	TRBV7-2	TRBJ2-1
CASSPLAGIGNEQFF	TRBV7-2	TRBJ2-1
CASSPLSVSYEQYF	TRBV7-9	TRBJ2-7
CASSTRTSGFTDTQYF	TRBV19	TRBJ2-3
CASSPGGTDTQYF	TRBV7-8	TRBJ2-3
CASAPEGTEAFF	TRBV7-9	TRBJ1-1
CASSLERPGIGTEAFF	TRBV11-1	TRBJ1-1
CASRPNRATNEKLFF	TRBV6-6	TRBJ1-4
CASSLSGAGRDEQFF	TRBV28	TRBJ2-1
CASRRVPGNQPQHF	TRBV28	TRBJ1-5
CASSYSRAMNTEAFF	TRBV6-6	TRBJ1-1
CASSLDTGELFF	TRBV5-1	TRBJ2-2
CASSRGYTQYF	TRBV11-2	TRBJ2-3
CASSPGRGYQFF	TRBV11-3	TRBJ2-1
CASSPRQGGSYGYTF	TRBV5-8	TRBJ1-2
CASLKGPWQYF	TRBV6-6	TRBJ2-7
CATSSFRDTDNEKLFF	TRBV15	TRBJ1-4
CASSPTRSAGDSPLHF	TRBV27	TRBJ1-6
CASSLAVGTQYF	TRBV7-2	TRBJ2-5
CASSSQGAGANVLTF	TRBV28	TRBJ2-6
CASSSSGTSGSYEQYF	TRBV7-9	TRBJ2-7
CASSRGLGYIEQYF	TRBV6-2/TRBV6-3	TRBJ2-7
CASSPWGGPTDTQYF	TRBV7-6	TRBJ2-3
CSAPSGEAETQYF	TRBV20-1	TRBJ2-5
CATTTGDPGPEQYF	TRBV10-3	TRBJ2-7
CASSLGWNTEAFF	TRBV18	TRBJ1-1
CASSLRGPHYYNEQFF	TRBV27	TRBJ2-1
CASSPPGGRTNTGELFF	TRBV6-5	TRBJ2-2
CASSLTAVGPGTGELFF	TRBV28	TRBJ2-2
CSAHRTNYGYTF	TRBV20-1	TRBJ1-2
CASSLGGTEQFF	TRBV27	TRBJ2-1
CASSTLQGQPQHF	TRBV7-2	TRBJ1-5
CASSSLQGPGANVLTF	TRBV7-2	TRBJ2-6